The clone carrying this T cell receptor (beta chain) was recorded many times. Its matching antigen is unknown. Bulk tumor genomic DNA constituted the template, at approximately 600 ng per sample. Several biopsies per primary tumor were taken during surgery, spaced as far apart as possible. Those enrolled were patients newly diagnosed with untreated non-small cell lung cancer and undergoing curative surgery. The source of the sample is a study of immune heterogeneity within non-small cell lung tumors. Study-wide points: The study found identical dominant CDR3 beta clonotypes recurring across tumor sites within a patient, alongside site-unique high-frequency clones.

The CDR3 is made up of 14 amino acids. The germline V gene has CDR1 SGHTA and CDR2 FQGNSA. Trimming left V 2 bases short and J 7 bases short, with 12 bases between. TCR beta CDR3 was amplified by multiplex PCR, first round 10 to 11 cycles, 32 V and 13 J primers. TCRdb re-derived calls from the multiplex PCR reads in MiXCR, one entry per CDR3 protein. There are under 35,000 distinct CDR3 sequences in the sample; approximately 30% occur only once, and 3% to 4.5% lies in the top ten. The sequenced sample consisted of lung tumor tissue. This TCR was recovered from a man between 40 and 49 years old with non-small cell lung cancer. The chain is built from TRBV7-2 and TRBJ2-1, with D perhaps TRBD2 (5 bases). The CDR3 DNA follows: TGTGCCAGCAGCTTAATGGGAGTGAGTAATGAGCAGTTCTTC. It codes for CASSLMGVSNEQFF.